The 4 T cell receptor beta chains presented below share a single source sample, sequenced in a study of cytomegalovirus exposure and HLA in healthy donors. Primers for the PCR totalled 60 Vbeta and 13 Jbeta. Repertoires were generated with immunoSEQ multiplex PCR, while TCRdb's copy carries only in-frame clones and drops some. The table records 80,000 to 130,000 clones, roughly 75% of them present only once. Sequenced sample: PBMCs. The receptors were sampled from a male donor in good health and CMV-seropositive.

This clone was counted between two and nine times. The rearrangement joins TRBV5-1 to TRBJ2-3; the D gene is possibly TRBD2 (6 bases). The V gene's germline CDR1 is SGHRS and CDR2 YFSETQ. The CDR3 contains 13 residues. V lost 7 bases to trimming and J lost 9 bases, with 18 bases between them. CDR3 residues: CASFRRGSLTQYF. The CDR3 DNA follows: TGCGCCAGCTTTCGGCGGGGATCCTTGACGCAGTATTTT.

The rearrangement joins TRBV27 to TRBJ2-7; TRBD2 aligns across 11 bases. V gave up 4 bases and J gave up 3 bases; unmatched junction bases: 5. Germline V gene sequence: CDR1 MNHEY, CDR2 SMNVEV (reference sequence). The CDR3 is 15 residues long. The CDR3 region has the DNA TGTGCCAGCAGTTACCGACTAGCGGGGAACTACGAGCAGTACTTC. It yields the protein CASSYRLAGNYEQYF.

This clone occurred once. The chain has TRBV11-2 and TRBJ2-7; 8 bases are a match to TRBD2. The CDR3 consists of 16 residues. Germline CDR1 SGHAT, CDR2 FQNNGV. Unmatched junction bases numbered 13, after V lost 5 bases and J lost 4 bases. CDR3 region: CASSRPPGTSLYEQYF. The CDR3 DNA reads TGTGCCAGCAGCCGTCCGCCCGGGACTAGTTTATACGAGCAGTACTTC.

The CDR3 protein is CASSLLATSDLDEQFF. In DNA, the CDR3 is TGTGCCAGCAGCTTGCTAGCGACTAGCGATTTGGATGAGCAGTTCTTC. This chain uses TRBV7-9 with TRBJ2-1; 8 bases line up with TRBD2. V lost 3 bases to trimming and J lost 8 bases; unmatched junction nucleotides: 12. The CDR3 is 16 residues long. CDR1 is SEHNR and CDR2 is FQNEAQ in the germline V gene (reference sequence).